Below, one TCR beta chain is given with its context. The antigen is unknown. The table came from immunoSEQ multiplex PCR; TCRdb's copy has only in-frame clones and leaves some out. The top ten clones hold 9.2% of a sample with 150,000 to 200,000 clones, around 93% of them seen once. This sample is drawn from a study of T cell responses to AZD1222 COVID-19 vaccine. Study-level findings and limits: The sample set comprised mostly white British donors with more females, and clonal diversity was possibly underestimated. Repertoires were collected only later (after the peak T cell response had occurred). Among vaccine-associated CD4 TCRs, coverage spanned spike, with dominance at 160-218 and 743-854. Increased Spike-specific TCR breadth and depth were observed after two AZD1222 doses.

V gave up 5 bases and J gave up 6 bases, with 16 bases separating them. The CDR3 contains 15 residues. The germline gives CDR1 MNHEY, CDR2 SVGAGI. Source: peripheral blood, taken on day 0 of AZD1222 vaccination. The clonotype originates from an adult in good health. The chain employs TRBV6-5 and TRBJ2-2; D remains ambiguous. The chain's CDR3 is CASSPIVGSAGELFF. In DNA form, the CDR3 reads TGTGCCAGCAGTCCTATAGTCGGGTCTGCCGGGGAGCTGTTTTTT.